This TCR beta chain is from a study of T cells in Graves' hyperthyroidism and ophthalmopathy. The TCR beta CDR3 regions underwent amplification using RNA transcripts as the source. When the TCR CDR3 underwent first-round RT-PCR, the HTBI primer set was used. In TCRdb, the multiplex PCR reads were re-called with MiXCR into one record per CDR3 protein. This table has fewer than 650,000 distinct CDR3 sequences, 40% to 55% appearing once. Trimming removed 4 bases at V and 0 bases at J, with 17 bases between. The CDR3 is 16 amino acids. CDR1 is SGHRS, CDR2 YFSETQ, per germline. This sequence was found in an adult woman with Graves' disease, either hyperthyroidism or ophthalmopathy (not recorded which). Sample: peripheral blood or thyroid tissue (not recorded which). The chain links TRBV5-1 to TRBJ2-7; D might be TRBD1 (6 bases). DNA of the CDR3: TGCGCCAGCAGCCCCCTTGGACAGATAACCTCCTACGAGCAGTACTTC. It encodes CASSPLGQITSYEQYF.